This T cell receptor beta chain emerged from a study of T cells in Graves' hyperthyroidism and ophthalmopathy. Amplification targeted TCR beta CDR3 regions from RNA transcripts. Initially, a first-round RT-PCR of the TCR CDR3 employed the HTBI primer set. Using its own MiXCR run on the multiplex PCR reads, TCRdb lists one record per CDR3 protein. The data hold some 420,000 distinct CDR3 sequences, with approximately 14% observed a single time. The CDR3 is made up of 17 amino acids. The junction had 13 bases not matched to a gene; V was cut back by 5 bases and J by 6 bases. Ten or more counts support this clonotype. Its antigen remains unknown. General study points: The blood repertoire included most of the expanded thyroid clonotypes above 0.001.

Patients aged 18 to 65 had newly diagnosed hyperthyroidism of under 2 months' duration. The clonotype comes from a woman in her late teens or twenties with Graves' hyperthyroidism. J is TRBJ2-3 and V is TRBV12-3 or TRBV12-4; 11 positions agree with TRBD2. Input material: blood. The CDR3 loop reads CASSPQSLAGVEDTQYF. The CDR3 DNA reads TGTGCCAGCAGTCCTCAGTCACTAGCGGGAGTTGAGGATACGCAGTATTTT.